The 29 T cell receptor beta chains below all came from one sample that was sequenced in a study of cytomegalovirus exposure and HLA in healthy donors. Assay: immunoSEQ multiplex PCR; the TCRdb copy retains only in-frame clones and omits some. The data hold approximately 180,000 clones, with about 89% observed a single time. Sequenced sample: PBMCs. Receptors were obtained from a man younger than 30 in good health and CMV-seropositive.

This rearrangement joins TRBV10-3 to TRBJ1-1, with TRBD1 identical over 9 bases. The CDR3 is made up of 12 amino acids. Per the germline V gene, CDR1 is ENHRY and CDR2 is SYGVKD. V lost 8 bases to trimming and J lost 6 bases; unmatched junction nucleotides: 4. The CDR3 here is CAIGQGSPEAFF. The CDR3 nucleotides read TGTGCCATCGGACAGGGGAGTCCTGAAGCTTTCTTT.

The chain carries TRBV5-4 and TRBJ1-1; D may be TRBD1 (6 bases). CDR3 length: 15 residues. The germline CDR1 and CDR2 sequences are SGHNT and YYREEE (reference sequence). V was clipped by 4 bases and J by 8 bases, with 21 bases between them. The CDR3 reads CASSPEVRGGGEAFF. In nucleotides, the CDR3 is TGTGCCAGCAGCCCGGAGGTCAGAGGGGGTGGCGAAGCTTTCTTT.

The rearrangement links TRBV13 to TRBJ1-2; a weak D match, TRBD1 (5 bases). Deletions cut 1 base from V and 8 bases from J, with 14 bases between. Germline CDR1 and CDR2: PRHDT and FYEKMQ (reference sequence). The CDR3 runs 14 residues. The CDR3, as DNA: TGTGCCAGCAGCTTAGCAGGGATTAGAATCGGCTACACCTTC. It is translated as CASSLAGIRIGYTF.

The CDR3 sequence: CASSQVTQPSTDTQYF. CDR3 nucleotides: TGCGCCAGCAGCCAAGTGACACAGCCTAGCACAGATACGCAGTATTTT. V and J are TRBV4-3 and TRBJ2-3; D ambiguous. V lost 1 base and J 0 bases, leaving 11 bases between the germline ends. CDR1 LGHNA and CDR2 YSLEER come from the germline V gene. This CDR3 has 16 amino acids.

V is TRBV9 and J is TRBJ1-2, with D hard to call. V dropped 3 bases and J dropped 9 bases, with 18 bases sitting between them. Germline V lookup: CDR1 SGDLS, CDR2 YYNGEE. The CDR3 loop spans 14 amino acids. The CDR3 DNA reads TGTGCCAGCAGCGCCCCGGGATCTCTTTGGCGCTACACCTTC. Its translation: CASSAPGSLWRYTF.

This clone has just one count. DNA of the CDR3: TGTGCCAGCAGTTCTCCTCTGGGAGTAGGGACTAGCGGGAGGGCTGAGCAGTTCTTC. Its translation is CASSSPLGVGTSGRAEQFF. This chain links TRBV28 with TRBJ2-1; 16 bases are a match to TRBD2. This CDR3 is 19 amino acids long. The germline V gene encodes CDR1 MDHEN and CDR2 SYDVKM. V dropped 4 bases and J dropped 9; count of bases not matched to a gene: 15.

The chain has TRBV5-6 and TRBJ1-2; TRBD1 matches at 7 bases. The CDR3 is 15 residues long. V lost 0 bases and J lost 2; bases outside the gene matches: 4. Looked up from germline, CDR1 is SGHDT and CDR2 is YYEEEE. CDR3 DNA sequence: TGTGCCAGCAGCTTGGCCCTCAGGGGGAACTATGGCTACACCTTC. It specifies CASSLALRGNYGYTF.

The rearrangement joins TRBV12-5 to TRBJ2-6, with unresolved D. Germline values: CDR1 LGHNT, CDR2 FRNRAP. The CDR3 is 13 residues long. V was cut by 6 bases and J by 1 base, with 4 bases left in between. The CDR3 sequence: CASGFSGANVLTF. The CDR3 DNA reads TGTGCTAGTGGCTTTTCTGGGGCCAACGTCCTGACTTTC. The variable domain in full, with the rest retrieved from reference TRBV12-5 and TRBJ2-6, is DARVTQTPRHKVTEMGQEVTMRCQPILGHNTVFWYRQTMMQGLELLAYFRNRAPLDDSGMPKDRFSAEMPDATLATLKIQPSEPRDSAVYFCASGFSGANVLTFGAGSRLTVL.

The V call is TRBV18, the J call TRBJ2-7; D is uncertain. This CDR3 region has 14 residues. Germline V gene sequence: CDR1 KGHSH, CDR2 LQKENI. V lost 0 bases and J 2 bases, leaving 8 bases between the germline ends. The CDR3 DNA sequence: TGTGCCAGCTCACCACCGGCAGATCCCTACGAGCAGTACTTC. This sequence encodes CASSPPADPYEQYF.

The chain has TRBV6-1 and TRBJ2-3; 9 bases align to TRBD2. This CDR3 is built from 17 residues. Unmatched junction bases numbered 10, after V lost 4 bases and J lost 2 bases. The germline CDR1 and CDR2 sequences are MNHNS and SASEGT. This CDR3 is CASSGVASGTPTDTQYF. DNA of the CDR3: TGTGCCAGCAGTGGGGTGGCTAGCGGGACCCCCACAGATACGCAGTATTTT.

The CDR3 region has the DNA TGTGCCAGCAGCCGTTTAGGGGGTCAACTGTTTTTT. Encoded protein: CASSRLGGQLFF. The V call is TRBV7-2, the J call TRBJ1-4; D is possibly TRBD1 (6 bases). V was clipped by 5 bases and J by 12 bases, with 13 bases between them. Germline V CDR1 and CDR2: SGHTA, FQGNSA. CDR3 length equals 12 residues.

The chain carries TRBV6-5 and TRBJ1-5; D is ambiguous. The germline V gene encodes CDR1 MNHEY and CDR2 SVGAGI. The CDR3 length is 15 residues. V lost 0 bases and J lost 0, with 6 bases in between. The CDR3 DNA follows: TGTGCCAGCAGTTACTCGAGTGATAGCAATCAGCCCCAGCATTTT. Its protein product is CASSYSSDSNQPQHF.

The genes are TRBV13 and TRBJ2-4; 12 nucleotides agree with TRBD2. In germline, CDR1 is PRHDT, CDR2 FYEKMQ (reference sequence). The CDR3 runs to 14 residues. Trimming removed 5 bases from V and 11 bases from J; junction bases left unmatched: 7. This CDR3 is CASSPGLAGLFQYF. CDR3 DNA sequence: TGTGCCAGCAGCCCCGGACTAGCGGGGTTGTTTCAGTACTTC. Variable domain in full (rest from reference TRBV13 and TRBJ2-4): AAGVIQSPRHLIKEKRETATLKCYPIPRHDTVYWYQQGPGQDPQFLISFYEKMQSDKGSIPDRFSAQQFSDYHSELNMSSLELGDSALYFCASSPGLAGLFQYFGAGTRLSVL.

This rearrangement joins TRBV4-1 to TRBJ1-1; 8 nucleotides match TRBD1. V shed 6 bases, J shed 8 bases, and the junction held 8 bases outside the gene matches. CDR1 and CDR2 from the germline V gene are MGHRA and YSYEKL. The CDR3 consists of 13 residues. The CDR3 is CASRGRQGPEAFF. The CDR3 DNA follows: TGCGCCAGCAGGGGACGACAGGGGCCCGAAGCTTTCTTT.

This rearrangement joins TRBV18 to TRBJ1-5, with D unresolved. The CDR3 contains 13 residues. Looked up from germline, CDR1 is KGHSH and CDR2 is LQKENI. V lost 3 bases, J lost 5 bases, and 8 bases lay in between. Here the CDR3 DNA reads TGTGCCAGCTCACCGGCGGAATATCAGCCCCAGCATTTT. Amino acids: CASSPAEYQPQHF.

The CDR3 protein is CASTRAGQPQHF. DNA for the CDR3: TGTGCCAGCACGAGGGCGGGTCAGCCCCAGCATTTT. This chain joins TRBV28 and TRBJ1-5; D call uncertain. The V and J ends lost 7 bases and 6 bases respectively, with 10 bases between them. Germline V gives CDR1 MDHEN, CDR2 SYDVKM. The CDR3 loop spans 12 amino acids.

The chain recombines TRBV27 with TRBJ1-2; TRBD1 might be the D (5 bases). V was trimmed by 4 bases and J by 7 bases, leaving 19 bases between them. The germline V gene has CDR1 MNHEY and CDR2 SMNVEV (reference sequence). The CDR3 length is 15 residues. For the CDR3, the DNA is TGTGCCAGCAGTTCGGTGACAGCACGCGGGGTTGGCTACACCTTC. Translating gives CASSSVTARGVGYTF.

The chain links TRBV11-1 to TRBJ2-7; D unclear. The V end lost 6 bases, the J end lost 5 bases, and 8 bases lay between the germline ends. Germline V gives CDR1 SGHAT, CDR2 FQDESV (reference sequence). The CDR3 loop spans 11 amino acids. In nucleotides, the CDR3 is TGTGCCAGCAGTCGGGTAGACGAGCAGTACTTC. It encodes CASSRVDEQYF.

The CDR3 loop is CASSLASGSTDTQYF. Here the CDR3 DNA reads TGTGCCAGCTCATTAGCTAGCGGGAGCACAGATACGCAGTATTTT. The chain uses TRBV18 and TRBJ2-3; TRBD2 aligns across 8 bases. V trimming: 5 bases; J trimming: 0 bases; junction bases outside the gene matches: 4. The CDR3 extends over 15 amino acids. Germline CDR1 KGHSH, CDR2 LQKENI.

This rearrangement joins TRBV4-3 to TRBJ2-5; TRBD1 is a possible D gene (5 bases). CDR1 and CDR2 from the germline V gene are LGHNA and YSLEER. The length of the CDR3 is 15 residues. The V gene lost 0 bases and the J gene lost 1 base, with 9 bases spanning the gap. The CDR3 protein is CASSQDRGIQETQYF. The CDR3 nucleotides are TGCGCCAGCAGCCAAGATAGGGGCATCCAAGAGACCCAGTACTTC.

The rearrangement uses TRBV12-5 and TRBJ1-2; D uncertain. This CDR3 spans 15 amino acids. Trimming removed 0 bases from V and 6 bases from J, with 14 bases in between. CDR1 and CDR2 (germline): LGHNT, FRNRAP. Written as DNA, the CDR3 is TGTGCTAGTGGTTTGGTTTTATCGGGTCGGGATGGCTACACCTTC. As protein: CASGLVLSGRDGYTF.

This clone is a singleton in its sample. The CDR3 is CASSLDSPTNEKLFF. CDR3 nucleotides: TGTGCCAGCAGCTTAGACTCTCCAACTAATGAAAAACTGTTTTTT. This rearrangement joins TRBV7-9 to TRBJ1-4; D not certain. V lost 1 base and J 0 bases, leaving 6 bases between the germline ends. Germline values: CDR1 SEHNR, CDR2 FQNEAQ (reference sequence). The CDR3 totals 15 residues.

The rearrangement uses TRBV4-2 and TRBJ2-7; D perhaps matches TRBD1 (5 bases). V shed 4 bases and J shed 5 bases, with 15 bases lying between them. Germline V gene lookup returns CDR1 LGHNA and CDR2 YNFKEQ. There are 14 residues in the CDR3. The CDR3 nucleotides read TGTGCCAGCAGCCTTACCCCAGGGATCGACGAGCAGTACTTC. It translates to CASSLTPGIDEQYF.

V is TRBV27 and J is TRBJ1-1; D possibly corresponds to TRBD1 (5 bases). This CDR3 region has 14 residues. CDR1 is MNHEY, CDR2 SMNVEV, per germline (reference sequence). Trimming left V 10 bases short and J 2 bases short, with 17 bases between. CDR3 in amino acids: CATHPAGLNTEAFF. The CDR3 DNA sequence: TGTGCCACCCACCCCGCGGGGCTTAACACTGAAGCTTTCTTT.

The CDR3 reads CASSSGQIYTEAFF. CDR3 bases: TGTGCCAGCAGTTCGGGACAGATTTACACTGAAGCTTTCTTT. The J gene is TRBJ1-1, the V gene TRBV28; the match to TRBD1 covers 7 bases. Germline CDR1 is MDHEN and CDR2 is SYDVKM. The CDR3 loop spans 14 amino acids. V gave up 4 bases and J gave up 3 bases; unmatched junction bases: 5.

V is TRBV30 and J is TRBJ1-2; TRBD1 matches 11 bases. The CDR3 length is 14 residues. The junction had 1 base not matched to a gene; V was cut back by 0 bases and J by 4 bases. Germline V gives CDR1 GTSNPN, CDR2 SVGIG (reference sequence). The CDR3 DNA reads TGTGCCTGGAGTGTAGGGACAGGGGGCTATGGCTACACCTTC. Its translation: CAWSVGTGGYGYTF.

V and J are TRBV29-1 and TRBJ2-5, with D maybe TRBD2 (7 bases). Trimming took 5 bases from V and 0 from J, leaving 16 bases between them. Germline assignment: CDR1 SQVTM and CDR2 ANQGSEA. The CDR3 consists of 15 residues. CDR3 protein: CSVYGGPGDQETQYF. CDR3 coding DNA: TGCAGCGTTTACGGGGGGCCCGGGGACCAAGAGACCCAGTACTTC.

In DNA, the CDR3 is TGTGCCAGCAGCTTAGACTACGTTGGTACGCAGTATTTT. This gives the protein CASSLDYVGTQYF. This sequence joins TRBV7-2 and TRBJ2-3; D gene uncertain. This CDR3 contains 13 residues. Per the germline V gene, CDR1 is SGHTA and CDR2 is FQGNSA. Trimming stripped 1 base from V and 8 bases from J, with 10 bases between.

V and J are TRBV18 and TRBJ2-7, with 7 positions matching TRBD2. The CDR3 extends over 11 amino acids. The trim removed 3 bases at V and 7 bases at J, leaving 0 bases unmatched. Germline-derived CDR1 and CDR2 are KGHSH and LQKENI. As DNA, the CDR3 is TGTGCCAGCTCACCGGGGGGGGAGCAGTACTTC. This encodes CASSPGGEQYF.